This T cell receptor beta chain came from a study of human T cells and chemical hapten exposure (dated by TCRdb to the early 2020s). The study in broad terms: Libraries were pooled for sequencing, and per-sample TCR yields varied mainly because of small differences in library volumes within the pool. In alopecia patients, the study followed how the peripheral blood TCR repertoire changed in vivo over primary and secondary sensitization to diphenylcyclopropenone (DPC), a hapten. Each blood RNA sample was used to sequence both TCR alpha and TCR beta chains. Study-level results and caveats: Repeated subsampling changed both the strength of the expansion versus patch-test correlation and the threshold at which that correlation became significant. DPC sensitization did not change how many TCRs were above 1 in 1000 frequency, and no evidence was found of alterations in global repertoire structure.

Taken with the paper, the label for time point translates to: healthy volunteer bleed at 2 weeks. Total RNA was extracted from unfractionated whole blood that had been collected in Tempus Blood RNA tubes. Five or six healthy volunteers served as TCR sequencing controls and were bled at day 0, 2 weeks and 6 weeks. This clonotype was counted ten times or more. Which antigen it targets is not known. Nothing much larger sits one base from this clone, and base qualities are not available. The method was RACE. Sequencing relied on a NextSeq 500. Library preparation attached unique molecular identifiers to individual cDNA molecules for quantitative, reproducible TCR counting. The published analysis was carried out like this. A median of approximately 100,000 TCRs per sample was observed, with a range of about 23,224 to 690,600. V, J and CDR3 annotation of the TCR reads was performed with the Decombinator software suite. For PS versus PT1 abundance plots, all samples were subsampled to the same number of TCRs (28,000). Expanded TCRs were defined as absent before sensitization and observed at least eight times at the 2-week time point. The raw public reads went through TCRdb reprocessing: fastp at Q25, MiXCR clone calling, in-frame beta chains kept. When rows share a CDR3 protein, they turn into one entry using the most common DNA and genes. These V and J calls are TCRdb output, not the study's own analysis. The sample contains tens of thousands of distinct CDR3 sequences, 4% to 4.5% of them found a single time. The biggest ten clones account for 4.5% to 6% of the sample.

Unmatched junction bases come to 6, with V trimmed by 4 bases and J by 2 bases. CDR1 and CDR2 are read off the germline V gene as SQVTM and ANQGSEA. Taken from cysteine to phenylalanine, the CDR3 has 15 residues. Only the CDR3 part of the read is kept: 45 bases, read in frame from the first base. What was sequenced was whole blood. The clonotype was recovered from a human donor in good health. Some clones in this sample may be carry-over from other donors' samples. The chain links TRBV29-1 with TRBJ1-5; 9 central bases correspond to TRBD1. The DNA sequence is TGCAGCGTTGCACAGGGGGCGTCGGGCAATCAGCCCCAGCATTTT. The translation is CSVAQGASGNQPQHF.